The clone carrying this T cell receptor beta chain turned up a few times. This entry is derived from a study of T-cell reconstitution after alpha-beta-depleted transplantation in children. During its preparation, the TCRbeta library received unique molecular identifiers. Each CDR3 protein is one row after TCRdb ran MiXCR on the PCR reads. The sample has some 830,000 distinct CDR3 sequences; roughly 15% are singletons. This sequence was found in a male patient aged 10-17 years who had a stem cell transplant for acute lymphoblastic leukemia, so the T cells may come from the graft donor. Sample: PBMCs, mostly from graft donor cells, taken 360 days after TCRalphabeta/CD19-depleted stem cell transplant.

The CDR3 is CASSPSGQAIYEQYF. Here the CDR3 DNA reads TGTGCCAGCAGTCCCTCGGGACAGGCGATCTACGAGCAGTACTTC. The chain combines TRBV25-1 with TRBJ2-7, with 8 bases fitting TRBD1. The J segment lost 3 bases and the V segment lost 5 bases, leaving 9 bases of the junction unmatched. The CDR3 loop spans 15 amino acids. Germline assignment: CDR1 MGHDK and CDR2 SYGVNS.